The 7 T cell receptor beta chains given below trace back to one sample, sequenced in a study of cytomegalovirus exposure and HLA in healthy donors. Researchers ran the PCR with 60 Vbeta and 13 Jbeta primers. Libraries were prepared by immunoSEQ multiplex PCR; TCRdb keeps only in-frame clonotypes and omits some of them. Among some 110,000 clones, 66% were seen once, and the ten largest hold less than 2%. The sample was PBMCs. These receptors came from a man in his late teens or twenties in good health and CMV-seronegative.

This rearrangement joins TRBV9 to TRBJ2-5, with 10 bases fitting TRBD1. Trimming cost V 4 bases and J 3 bases; bases outside gene matches: 3. CDR3 length: 14 residues. Germline V gives CDR1 SGDLS, CDR2 YYNGEE. In nucleotides, the CDR3 is TGTGCCAGCAGCAAGGGACAGGGGAAAGAGACCCAGTACTTC. Translated, it gives CASSKGQGKETQYF.

V gene TRBV27 combines with J gene TRBJ2-4; the match to TRBD2 covers 9 bases. Germline V gene data show CDR1 as MNHEY and CDR2 as SMNVEV (reference sequence). CDR3 size: 17 residues. V lost 5 bases and J lost 3; bases outside the gene matches: 11. In nucleotides, the CDR3 is TGTGCCAGCAGTCCTAGTAGCGGGGGAGGGGTCAAAAACATTCAGTACTTC. Encoded protein: CASSPSSGGGVKNIQYF.

This clone is a singleton in its sample. The chain employs TRBV9 and TRBJ2-1, with TRBD1 matching 9 bases. Trimming cost V 2 bases and J 0 bases; bases outside gene matches: 12. CDR1 is SGDLS and CDR2 is YYNGEE in the germline V gene. The CDR3 totals 19 residues. The CDR3 DNA is TGTGCCAGCAGCGTGAGAGGACAGGGGACGGGGAGCTCCTACAATGAGCAGTTCTTC. This translates into CASSVRGQGTGSSYNEQFF.

The CDR3: CASSLTTVYSNQPQHF. The CDR3 nucleotides are TGTGCCAGTAGTCTTACGACAGTCTATAGCAATCAGCCCCAGCATTTT. V is TRBV19 and J is TRBJ1-5; possible D gene TRBD1, 5 bases. Trimming shortened V by 5 bases and J by 0 bases, and 14 bases separated the two germline ends. CDR3 size: 16 residues. Germline CDR1 LNHDA, CDR2 SQIVND (reference sequence).

This clone was counted a few times. The rearrangement links TRBV7-9 to TRBJ1-1, with 11 positions matching TRBD1. CDR3 length: 18 amino acids. Germline V gene lookup returns CDR1 SEHNR and CDR2 FQNEAQ (reference sequence). V trimming: 0 bases; J trimming: 3 bases; junction bases outside the gene matches: 9. CDR3 nucleotides: TGTGCCAGCAGCTTAGCGCCTTGGGGACAGGGGGTCCACACTGAAGCTTTCTTT. Amino acid sequence: CASSLAPWGQGVHTEAFF.

The rearrangement uses TRBV25-1 and TRBJ2-1; 10 nucleotides align to TRBD2. Germline CDR1 is MGHDK and CDR2 is SYGVNS. CDR3 length equals 16 residues. J was trimmed by 7 bases and V by 2 bases; bases with no gene match: 8. The CDR3 DNA sequence: TGTGCCAGCAGTGAAATACTAGCGGGGATGGGAAATGAGCAGTTCTTC. Translation: CASSEILAGMGNEQFF.

The chain links TRBV6-5 to TRBJ2-7; 8 bases align to TRBD2. Germline V gene data show CDR1 as MNHEY and CDR2 as SVGAGI. The CDR3 length is 13 residues. V was clipped by 10 bases and J by 6 bases; unmatched bases: 11. The CDR3 coding sequence is TGTGCCACCAAAGGACCGGGACTAGGCGAGCAGTACTTC. It specifies CATKGPGLGEQYF.